This T cell receptor (beta chain) was identified during a study of T cell responses to AZD1222 COVID-19 vaccine. Study-level results: Increased Spike-specific TCR breadth and depth were observed after two AZD1222 doses. Just a handful of AZD1222 recipients were seropositive at baseline.

With regard to this clone: What it recognizes is unknown.

Profiled with immunoSEQ multiplex PCR; TCRdb holds only in-frame clones, not every one. The sample lists 100,000 to 150,000 clones, roughly nine tenths occurring once. J was trimmed by 9 bases and V by 5 bases; bases with no gene match: 10. The germline V gene has CDR1 ENHRY and CDR2 SYGVKD. The CDR3 extends over 15 amino acids. The chain recombines TRBV10-3 with TRBJ1-6, with TRBD1 identical over 7 bases. The clonotype originates from an adult in good health. The material sequenced was peripheral blood, taken on day 0 of AZD1222 vaccination. This chain's CDR3 is CAISQQGKEASPLHF. The DNA for the CDR3 is TGTGCCATCAGTCAACAGGGGAAAGAGGCTTCACCCCTCCACTTT.